These T cell receptor beta chains were read from a single sample in a study of T cells in localized non-small cell lung cancer. Data came from immunoSEQ multiplex PCR; TCRdb stores just in-frame clones and leaves some out. The sample contains tens of thousands of clones, approximately 80% of which appear only once. The input for sequencing was peripheral blood, taken before any cancer treatment. The source of these receptors is a man aged 40-75 years with stage I squamous cell lung carcinoma. CDR3s include the opening cysteine and the closing phenylalanine or tryptophan. Each record gives: D gene, clone size, J gene, V gene, CDR3 protein, CDR3 DNA. D genes are given only for firm matches. Clone size is stated in some rows and not others, as once, few, many or a class when expanded.

d_gene: TRBD1; abundance: few; j_gene: TRBJ1-5; v_gene: TRBV19; CDR3aa: CASSLRQGPTHQPQHF; CDR3nt: TGTGCCAGTAGTCTCCGACAGGGTCCCACCCATCAGCCCCAGCATTTT
d_gene: .; abundance: .; j_gene: TRBJ1-1; v_gene: TRBV9; CDR3aa: CASSGVGSSTEAFF; CDR3nt: TGTGCCAGCAGCGGCGTCGGTTCGAGCACTGAAGCTTTCTTT
d_gene: .; abundance: .; j_gene: TRBJ2-3; v_gene: TRBV15; CDR3aa: CATSRDRGDTQYF; CDR3nt: TGTGCCACCAGCAGAGATCGGGGAGATACGCAGTATTTT
d_gene: .; abundance: once; j_gene: TRBJ1-4; v_gene: TRBV19; CDR3aa: CASTRIVGGDEKLFF; CDR3nt: TGTGCCAGTACTCGAATAGTGGGGGGAGATGAAAAACTGTTTTTT
d_gene: .; abundance: .; j_gene: TRBJ1-2; v_gene: TRBV15; CDR3aa: CATGQIASYGYTF; CDR3nt: TGTGCCACCGGACAAATAGCTAGCTATGGCTACACCTTC
d_gene: .; abundance: few; j_gene: TRBJ2-1; v_gene: TRBV6-7; CDR3aa: CASSVQESSYNEQFF; CDR3nt: TGTGCCAGCAGTGTACAGGAAAGCTCCTACAATGAGCAGTTCTTC
d_gene: TRBD2; abundance: .; j_gene: TRBJ2-1; v_gene: TRBV7-2; CDR3aa: CASSLRLARGGNYNEQFF; CDR3nt: TGTGCCAGCAGCTTAAGACTCGCGCGGGGGGGCAACTACAATGAGCAGTTCTTC
d_gene: .; abundance: .; j_gene: TRBJ2-7; v_gene: TRBV7-9; CDR3aa: CASDSTGVSSYEQYF; CDR3nt: TGTGCCAGCGATTCAACAGGAGTCAGCTCCTACGAGCAGTACTTC
d_gene: .; abundance: .; j_gene: TRBJ1-4; v_gene: TRBV9; CDR3aa: CASSVLGGSNEKLFF; CDR3nt: TGTGCCAGCAGCGTATTGGGAGGGTCTAATGAAAAACTGTTTTTT
d_gene: .; abundance: .; j_gene: TRBJ2-3; v_gene: TRBV5-1; CDR3aa: CASSLQGYPTDTQYF; CDR3nt: TGCGCCAGCAGCTTACAGGGTTACCCGACAGATACGCAGTATTTT
d_gene: .; abundance: few; j_gene: TRBJ1-2; v_gene: TRBV28; CDR3aa: CASTRLGQTANYGYTF; CDR3nt: TGTGCCAGCACCAGACTCGGACAGACCGCTAACTATGGCTACACCTTC
d_gene: TRBD1; abundance: .; j_gene: TRBJ1-1; v_gene: TRBV19; CDR3aa: CASRTGTGAGTEAFF; CDR3nt: TGTGCCAGTAGGACTGGGACAGGGGCTGGGACTGAAGCTTTCTTT
d_gene: .; abundance: .; j_gene: TRBJ1-2; v_gene: TRBV6-1; CDR3aa: CASNGIAYGYTF; CDR3nt: TGTGCCAGCAACGGGATTGCCTATGGCTACACCTTC
d_gene: .; abundance: many; j_gene: TRBJ1-2; v_gene: TRBV29-1; CDR3aa: CSVDAGEFHGYTF; CDR3nt: TGCAGCGTTGATGCGGGGGAGTTCCATGGCTACACCTTC
d_gene: .; abundance: few; j_gene: TRBJ2-3; v_gene: TRBV7-7; CDR3aa: CASSLGPPDTQYF; CDR3nt: TGTGCCAGCAGCTTAGGGCCCCCAGATACGCAGTATTTT
d_gene: TRBD1; abundance: .; j_gene: TRBJ2-1; v_gene: TRBV7-3; CDR3aa: CASSIEGQPYNEQFF; CDR3nt: TGTGCCAGCAGCATAGAGGGACAGCCCTACAATGAGCAGTTCTTC
d_gene: .; abundance: .; j_gene: TRBJ1-2; v_gene: TRBV29-1; CDR3aa: CSVGTGNYGYTF; CDR3nt: TGCAGCGTTGGCACAGGGAACTATGGCTACACCTTC
d_gene: .; abundance: .; j_gene: TRBJ1-1; v_gene: TRBV7-8; CDR3aa: CASSPGAYTEAFF; CDR3nt: TGTGCCAGCAGCCCTGGGGCGTACACTGAAGCTTTCTTT
d_gene: .; abundance: .; j_gene: TRBJ1-2; v_gene: TRBV19; CDR3aa: CASRVKGGLNGYTF; CDR3nt: TGTGCCAGTAGAGTCAAGGGAGGTTTAAATGGCTACACCTTC
d_gene: .; abundance: .; j_gene: TRBJ1-1; v_gene: TRBV7-2; CDR3aa: CASSLVSLEAFF; CDR3nt: TGTGCCAGCAGCTTAGTCTCCCTCGAAGCTTTCTTT
d_gene: .; abundance: .; j_gene: TRBJ2-7; v_gene: TRBV5-6; CDR3aa: CASRLEATYEQYF; CDR3nt: TGTGCCAGCAGGTTGGAGGCAACCTACGAGCAGTACTTC